Below, 17 T cell receptor beta chains from the same sample are listed, as sequenced in a study of T cells in Graves' hyperthyroidism and ophthalmopathy. Using RNA transcripts as the source, TCR beta CDR3 regions were amplified. The HTBI primer set drove a first-round RT-PCR of the TCR CDR3. In TCRdb, the multiplex PCR reads were re-called with MiXCR into one record per CDR3 protein. The table shows around 690,000 distinct CDR3 sequences, with roughly 17% occurring only once. The source material was blood. The source is a man in his forties or fifties with Graves' hyperthyroidism.

In its sample, this clonotype was seen many times. This sequence joins TRBV5-1 and TRBJ2-3; 9 bases line up with TRBD1. The CDR3 has 16 amino acids. With 4 bases clipped from V and 4 bases from J, the junction kept 10 bases outside the gene matches. Germline CDR1 reads SGHRS; CDR2 reads YFSETQ. CDR3 amino acids: CASSLEQGAISDTQYF. The CDR3 DNA is TGCGCCAGCAGCCTAGAACAGGGGGCTATCTCAGATACGCAGTATTTT.

This clonotype was counted ten times or more. The chain has TRBV12-3 or TRBV12-4 and TRBJ2-1; 9 bases map to TRBD2. The CDR3 sequence is 14 residues long. J lost 13 bases, V lost 8 bases, and 15 bases had no gene match. As DNA, the CDR3 is TGTGCCAGCCTACCAGCTAGCGGGGTTCCTCAACAGTTCTTC. The encoded protein is CASLPASGVPQQFF.

This clonotype was counted many times. The J gene is TRBJ1-1, the V gene TRBV6-5; D is unresolved. The CDR3 consists of 14 residues. V lost 0 bases and J 0 bases, leaving 5 bases between the germline ends. The germline CDR1 and CDR2 sequences are MNHEY and SVGAGI. This CDR3 is CASSYSAVNTEAFF. In nucleotides, the CDR3 is TGTGCCAGCAGTTACTCAGCCGTGAACACTGAAGCTTTCTTT.

This clonotype was observed many times. J is TRBJ2-7 and V is TRBV18; 8 nucleotides line up with TRBD1. Germline CDR1 reads KGHSH; CDR2 reads LQKENI. The CDR3 loop spans 14 amino acids. Trimming cost V 8 bases and J 1 base; bases outside gene matches: 7. The CDR3 reads CASSPGQGSYEQYF. The CDR3 DNA reads TGTGCCAGCAGCCCAGGACAGGGTTCCTACGAGCAGTACTTC.

Ten or more counts support this clonotype. The V and J genes are TRBV29-1 and TRBJ2-7; 11 nucleotides line up with TRBD1. CDR3 length: 14 amino acids. The trim removed 2 bases at V and 2 bases at J, leaving 2 bases unmatched. The germline V gene encodes CDR1 SQVTM and CDR2 ANQGSEA. CDR3: CSVERGQGAYEQYF. The CDR3 DNA follows: TGCAGCGTTGAAAGGGGACAGGGGGCCTACGAGCAGTACTTC.

This clonotype was observed at least ten times. V and J are TRBV2 and TRBJ2-7; no clear D. V was pared by 6 bases and J by 2 bases, with 2 bases between. The CDR3 has 10 residues. Germline V lookup: CDR1 SNHLY, CDR2 FYNNEI. The CDR3 nucleotides read TGTGCCAGCAGCCCCTACGAGCAGTACTTC. Protein: CASSPYEQYF.

This clonotype was observed many times. This chain connects TRBV10-2 to TRBJ2-7, with 11 nucleotides matching TRBD2. The CDR3 runs to 14 residues. Germline CDR1 WSHSY, CDR2 SAAADI. The V and J ends lost 7 bases and 2 bases, in that order; junction bases with no gene match: 4. The CDR3 loop reads CASTTSGAPYEQYF. The CDR3, as DNA: TGCGCCAGCACGACTAGCGGGGCCCCCTACGAGCAGTACTTC.

J is TRBJ1-6 and V is TRBV7-8, with D maybe TRBD1 (6 bases). Trimming left V 7 bases short and J 0 bases short, with 10 bases between. Germline V gene data show CDR1 as SGHVS and CDR2 as FQNEAQ. The CDR3 has 15 residues. In DNA form, the CDR3 reads TGTGCCAGCAAACAGGGCGACTCCTATAATTCACCCCTCCACTTT. Its protein product is CASKQGDSYNSPLHF.

This clonotype was counted between two and nine times. The chain is built from TRBV5-1 and TRBJ2-3; D is uncertain. This CDR3 has 13 amino acids. The ends were cut back, 2 bases at V and 4 bases at J, with 8 bases in the middle. Germline lookup yields CDR1 SGHRS and CDR2 YFSETQ. This chain's CDR3 is CASSFRGPDTQYF. In DNA form, the CDR3 reads TGCGCCAGCAGCTTCAGAGGCCCAGATACGCAGTATTTT.

The V and J genes are TRBV5-8 and TRBJ1-2; no firm D call. Trimming took 5 bases from V and 0 from J, leaving 14 bases between them. The CDR3 sequence is 15 residues long. Germline values: CDR1 SGHTS, CDR2 YDEGEE. In DNA form, the CDR3 reads TGTGCCAGCAGACTTAGCGGGGAAGCTAACTATGGCTACACCTTC. Translation: CASRLSGEANYGYTF. The variable domain in full, completed from reference TRBV5-8 and TRBJ1-2, reads EAGVTQSPTHLIKTRGQQATLRCSPISGHTSVYWYQQALGLGLQFLLWYDEGEERNRGNFPPRFSGRQFPNYSSELNVNALELEDSALYLCASRLSGEANYGYTFGSGTRLTVV.

On this clonotype: One base away lies a much larger clone, so this may be a sequencing read error. The rearrangement links TRBV7-9 to TRBJ2-1, with 8 bases fitting TRBD1. The CDR3 is made up of 15 amino acids. The V gene's germline CDR1 is SEHNR and CDR2 FQNEAQ (reference sequence). The CDR3 DNA reads TGTGCCGGCAGCTTATCAGGGGGCGCCTTTGATGAGCAGTTCTTC. This encodes CAGSLSGGAFDEQFF. The complete variable domain, with remaining parts taken from reference TRBV7-9 and TRBJ2-1, reads DTGVSQNPRHKITKRGQNVTFRCDPISEHNRLYWYRQTLGQGPEFLTYFQNEAQLEKSRLLSDRFSAERPKGSFSTLEIQRTEQGDSAMYLCAGSLSGGAFDEQFFGPGTRLTVL.

This clonotype was detected ten times or more. The V gene is TRBV30, the J gene TRBJ2-7; D gene uncertain. This CDR3 comprises 15 residues. The V gene's germline CDR1 is GTSNPN and CDR2 SVGIG (reference sequence). The germline V and J ends were trimmed by 0 bases and 2 bases, with 14 bases remaining between them. The CDR3 DNA reads as TGTGCCTGGAGTGTACAGTTTGGCAGCCCCTACGAGCAGTACTTC. Its translation is CAWSVQFGSPYEQYF.

The chain recombines TRBV2 with TRBJ1-6; D uncertain. CDR1 and CDR2 from the germline V gene are SNHLY and FYNNEI. Trimming left V 3 bases short and J 6 bases short, with 12 bases between. The CDR3 is 15 residues long. CDR3 region: CASSDRGSSNSPLHF. The CDR3 coding sequence is TGTGCCAGCAGTGACCGGGGAAGTTCTAATTCACCCCTCCACTTT.

This clonotype was seen repeatedly, ten times or more. The rearrangement uses TRBV7-9 and TRBJ1-1; D gene ambiguous. In germline, CDR1 is SEHNR, CDR2 FQNEAQ (reference sequence). V lost 3 bases and J lost 1, with 6 bases in between. There are 13 residues in the CDR3. The CDR3 region has the DNA TGTGCCAGCAGCTTTCCGCGGAACACTGAAGCTTTCTTT. Its translation is CASSFPRNTEAFF.

This clonotype showed up many times. This chain links TRBV5-1 with TRBJ2-1, with 8 bases fitting TRBD1. The germline CDR1 and CDR2 sequences are SGHRS and YFSETQ. The CDR3 covers 11 residues. The J segment lost 15 bases and the V segment lost 4 bases, leaving 6 bases of the junction unmatched. CDR3 amino acids: CASSDEGQVFF. The DNA of the CDR3 is TGCGCCAGCAGCGATGAGGGACAGGTGTTCTTC.

At least ten counts were recorded for this clonotype. V is TRBV19 and J is TRBJ2-7, with 7 bases fitting TRBD2. V trimming: 4 bases; J trimming: 0 bases; junction bases outside the gene matches: 9. CDR1 is LNHDA, CDR2 SQIVND, per germline (reference sequence). The CDR3 is made up of 16 amino acids. The CDR3 DNA reads TGTGCCAGTAGTAACCTTCTAGCGGACCGCTCCTACGAGCAGTACTTC. Encoded protein: CASSNLLADRSYEQYF.

This clonotype was detected many times. V gene TRBV12-3 or TRBV12-4 combines with J gene TRBJ2-7; no firm D call. V lost 6 bases, J lost 2 bases, and 14 bases lay in between. The CDR3 is made up of 14 amino acids. CDR3 in amino acids: CASRLSEIAYEQYF. The DNA for the CDR3 is TGTGCCAGCAGGTTGAGCGAGATCGCCTACGAGCAGTACTTC.